The 29 T cell receptor beta chains below come from one sample, sequenced in a study of T cell responses to AZD1222 COVID-19 vaccine. Profiled with immunoSEQ multiplex PCR; TCRdb holds only in-frame clones, not every one. The sample carries about 110,000 clones, roughly nine tenths recorded once. The material sequenced was peripheral blood, taken on day 0 of AZD1222 vaccination. The receptors were sampled from an adult in good health.

The V and J genes are TRBV7-9 and TRBJ2-1; no clear D. The length of the CDR3 is 12 residues. Germline V gives CDR1 SEHNR, CDR2 FQNEAQ (reference sequence). The ends were cut back, 7 bases at V and 7 bases at J, with 11 bases in the middle. This CDR3 is CASTLRDNEQFF. For the CDR3, the DNA is TGTGCCAGCACTCTAAGGGATAATGAGCAGTTCTTC.

This sequence joins TRBV5-4 and TRBJ2-7; D unresolved. Germline V CDR1 and CDR2: SGHNT, YYREEE (reference sequence). V was pared by 4 bases and J by 2 bases, with 16 bases between. The CDR3 is 15 residues long. In nucleotides, the CDR3 is TGTGCCAGCAGCCCTAGGATGGACCGACCCTACGAGCAGTACTTC. Encoded protein: CASSPRMDRPYEQYF. Complete variable domain (other parts from reference TRBV5-4 and TRBJ2-7): ETGVTQSPTHLIKTRGQQVTLRCSSQSGHNTVSWYQQALGQGPQFIFQYYREEENGRGNFPPRFSGLQFPNYSSELNVNALELDDSALYLCASSPRMDRPYEQYFGPGTRLTVT.

The chain links TRBV3-1 (or the pseudogene TRBV3-2) to TRBJ1-6; no firm D call. CDR3 size: 14 residues. V shed 0 bases and J shed 7 bases, with 7 bases lying between them. Germline loops: CDR1 LGHDT, CDR2 YNNKEL (reference sequence). CDR3 sequence: CASSQDIGNSPLHF. The CDR3 DNA follows: TGTGCCAGCAGCCAAGACATAGGAAATTCACCCCTCCACTTT.

The rearrangement links TRBV7-3 to TRBJ2-2; 11 bases match TRBD2. Per the germline V gene, CDR1 is SGHTA and CDR2 is FQGTGA. V gave up 6 bases and J gave up 4 bases; unmatched junction bases: 4. The length of the CDR3 is 15 residues. The CDR3 region is CASRAGTSGTGELFF. In DNA, the CDR3 is TGTGCCAGCAGGGCCGGGACTAGCGGCACCGGGGAGCTGTTTTTT.

The sample holds one count of this clone. The gene calls are TRBV19 and TRBJ1-2; TRBD1 is a possible D gene (5 bases). CDR1 is LNHDA, CDR2 SQIVND, per germline (reference sequence). The length of the CDR3 is 14 residues. Trimming pared 7 bases from V and 2 bases from J, leaving 14 bases between. CDR3 bases: TGTGCCAGTACCACAATGGGGGTAAACTATGGCTACACCTTC. This translates into CASTTMGVNYGYTF. The variable domain in full, completed from reference TRBV19 and TRBJ1-2, reads DGGITQSPKYLFRKEGQNVTLSCEQNLNHDAMYWYRQDPGQGLRLIYYSQIVNDFQKGDIAEGYSVSREKKESFPLTVTSAQKNPTAFYLCASTTMGVNYGYTFGSGTRLTVV.

The chain carries TRBV20-1 and TRBJ2-5; D ambiguous. This CDR3 comprises 11 residues. Germline CDR1 and CDR2: DFQATT and SNEGSKA (reference sequence). Between the trimmed V and J ends, which lost 3 bases and 4 bases, there was a span of 6 bases. The CDR3 sequence is CSARGLETQYF. For the CDR3, the DNA is TGCAGTGCTAGGGGCTTAGAGACCCAGTACTTC.

The V call is TRBV27, the J call TRBJ2-2; D call uncertain. V dropped 1 base and J dropped 2 bases, with 11 bases sitting between them. The CDR3 length is 16 residues. Germline CDR1 MNHEY, CDR2 SMNVEV (reference sequence). The CDR3: CASSLLRVRNTGELFF. For the CDR3, the DNA is TGTGCCAGCAGTTTATTAAGGGTCCGAAACACCGGGGAGCTGTTTTTT.

V gene TRBV28 combines with J gene TRBJ2-3; no clear D. This CDR3 spans 10 amino acids. Germline CDR1 and CDR2: MDHEN and SYDVKM. Trimming pared 9 bases from V and 4 bases from J, leaving 5 bases between. The CDR3 reads CASISDTQYF. In DNA form, the CDR3 reads TGTGCCAGTATCTCAGATACGCAGTATTTT.

The rearrangement joins TRBV10-3 to TRBJ1-6; D not certain. Germline V gene data show CDR1 as ENHRY and CDR2 as SYGVKD. This CDR3 has 14 amino acids. With 3 bases removed from V and 5 bases from J, the gap between germline ends came to 8 bases. The chain's CDR3 is CAISDGLHNSPLHF. The CDR3 DNA is TGTGCCATCAGTGACGGGCTCCATAATTCACCCCTCCACTTT.

The chain carries TRBV27 and TRBJ2-7; 7 bases are a match to TRBD1. CDR3 length: 17 amino acids. With 6 bases clipped from V and 5 bases from J, the junction kept 19 bases outside the gene matches. The germline V gene has CDR1 MNHEY and CDR2 SMNVEV (reference sequence). The CDR3 reads CASSFHGAIRQGNEQYF. CDR3 DNA sequence: TGTGCCAGCAGCTTCCACGGCGCTATTAGACAGGGTAACGAGCAGTACTTC.

This chain links TRBV6-2 or TRBV6-3 with TRBJ1-5; a weak D match, TRBD1 (5 bases). Germline V gene lookup returns CDR1 MNHEY and CDR2 SVGEGT. The V end lost 4 bases, the J end lost 11 bases, and 12 bases lay between the germline ends. The CDR3 contains 12 residues. The CDR3 DNA reads TGTGCCAGCAGTTGGGGGGGTGGGACCCAGCATTTT. It yields the protein CASSWGGGTQHF.

The chain recombines TRBV9 with TRBJ1-2; no clear D. CDR1 and CDR2 from the germline V gene are SGDLS and YYNGEE. V shed 0 bases and J shed 4 bases, with 10 bases lying between them. The CDR3 sequence is 14 residues long. The CDR3 loop is CASSVAAAPYGYTF. For the CDR3, the DNA is TGTGCCAGCAGCGTAGCGGCAGCACCCTATGGCTACACCTTC. The full variable domain, with the rest looked up from reference TRBV9 and TRBJ1-2, is DSGVTQTPKHLITATGQRVTLRCSPRSGDLSVYWYQQSLDQGLQFLIQYYNGEERAKGNILERFSAQQFPDLHSELNLSSLELGDSALYFCASSVAAAPYGYTFGSGTRLTVV.

This clone has more than one count but fewer than ten. This sequence joins TRBV5-1 and TRBJ2-1; 8 nucleotides agree with TRBD1. Per the germline V gene, CDR1 is SGHRS and CDR2 is YFSETQ. The CDR3 is 14 residues long. V shed 0 bases, J shed 9 bases, and the junction held 5 bases outside the gene matches. CDR3 sequence (DNA): TGCGCCAGCAGCTTGGCACAGGGGGACGGTGAGCAGTTCTTC. As protein: CASSLAQGDGEQFF.

CDR3 residues: CASSPSAGTGDQPQHF. The CDR3 nucleotides are TGCGCCAGCAGCCCCTCAGCTGGGACAGGGGATCAGCCCCAGCATTTT. This chain connects TRBV4-3 to TRBJ1-5, with 10 bases fitting TRBD1. The J segment lost 5 bases and the V segment lost 4 bases, leaving 8 bases of the junction unmatched. This CDR3 is 16 amino acids long. Per the germline V gene, CDR1 is LGHNA and CDR2 is YSLEER.

V is TRBV5-1 and J is TRBJ2-1, with D uncertain. CDR3 length: 19 residues. Trimming shortened V by 0 bases and J by 5 bases, and 24 bases separated the two germline ends. In germline, CDR1 is SGHRS, CDR2 YFSETQ. The CDR3 nucleotides are TGCGCCAGCAGCTTGGTGGTTGGGGTACTTGCCCACCTCCACAATGAGCAGTTCTTC. This translates into CASSLVVGVLAHLHNEQFF.

CDR3 sequence reads: CASSLAGQGIGTIYF. CDR3 DNA: TGCGCCAGCAGCTTGGCCGGGCAGGGTATCGGCACCATATATTTT. The chain joins TRBV5-1 to TRBJ1-3, with a possible D match to TRBD1 (5 bases). The length of the CDR3 is 15 residues. Germline assignment: CDR1 SGHRS and CDR2 YFSETQ. Deletions cut 0 bases from V and 9 bases from J, with 16 bases between.

The chain joins TRBV11-3 to TRBJ2-1; perhaps TRBD2 as D (6 bases). Germline V lookup: CDR1 SGHNT, CDR2 YENEEA. The CDR3 totals 17 residues. V lost 5 bases and J 2 bases, leaving 19 bases between the germline ends. The DNA of the CDR3 is TGTGCCAGCAGCCGAACGACTAGTTCCGGCCCCTACAATGAGCAGTTCTTC. Residues: CASSRTTSSGPYNEQFF. Full variable domain (remainder filled in from reference TRBV11-3 and TRBJ2-1): EAGVVQSPRYKIIEKKQPVAFWCNPISGHNTLYWYLQNLGQGPELLIRYENEEAVDDSQLPKDRFSAERLKGVDSTLKIQPAELGDSAVYLCASSRTTSSGPYNEQFFGPGTRLTVL.

This chain uses TRBV5-1 with TRBJ1-1; TRBD1 might be the D (6 bases). The germline V gene encodes CDR1 SGHRS and CDR2 YFSETQ. The ends were cut back, 4 bases at V and 0 bases at J, with 16 bases in the middle. The CDR3 has 16 residues. This CDR3 is CASSPGASLMNTEAFF. CDR3 nucleotides: TGCGCCAGCAGCCCAGGGGCCTCCCTTATGAACACTGAAGCTTTCTTT.

The chain carries TRBV28 and TRBJ1-5, with D perhaps TRBD1 (5 bases). Germline V gives CDR1 MDHEN, CDR2 SYDVKM. Trimming stripped 4 bases from V and 4 bases from J, with 14 bases between. The CDR3 is made up of 15 amino acids. The CDR3, as DNA: TGTGCCAGCAGTTCCGGGACTTTGAAGAATCAGCCCCAGCATTTT. Its translation is CASSSGTLKNQPQHF.

Worth noting for this clone: Other DNA variants within this sample encode the same CDR3. The CDR3 DNA sequence: TGCGCCAGCAGCCCTGGAAACACCATATATTTT. It specifies CASSPGNTIYF. V usage is TRBV5-1 and J usage is TRBJ1-3; D remains unclear. Germline CDR1 SGHRS, CDR2 YFSETQ. The CDR3 covers 11 residues. V was cut by 4 bases and J by 2 bases, with 1 base left in between.

In DNA, the CDR3 is TGTGCCAGCAGCACCCTACCGGGGACGTACGAGCAGTACTTC. This encodes CASSTLPGTYEQYF. The chain has TRBV7-7 and TRBJ2-7, with D perhaps TRBD1 or TRBD2 (5 bases each). Germline V gives CDR1 SSHAT, CDR2 FNYEAQ (reference sequence). The V and J ends lost 5 bases and 4 bases respectively, with 15 bases between them. CDR3 length: 14 amino acids.

The chain joins TRBV3-1 (or the pseudogene TRBV3-2) to TRBJ1-5; D remains ambiguous. The CDR3 spans 15 residues. Germline V gene sequence: CDR1 LGHDT, CDR2 YNNKEL (reference sequence). V was shortened by 3 bases and J by 0 bases, with 9 bases between the two germline ends. In DNA form, the CDR3 reads TGTGCCAGCAGCCAGATGGCAGGTAGCAATCAGCCCCAGCATTTT. The encoded protein is CASSQMAGSNQPQHF.

The chain has TRBV5-1 and TRBJ1-1; TRBD1 agrees at 9 bases. V shed 6 bases, J shed 3 bases, and the junction held 9 bases outside the gene matches. The V gene's germline CDR1 is SGHRS and CDR2 YFSETQ. The CDR3 length is 15 residues. The DNA for the CDR3 is TGCGCCAGCACTGGTAGGACAGGGGCGGACACTGAAGCTTTCTTT. The encoded protein is CASTGRTGADTEAFF. Filled out from reference TRBV5-1 and TRBJ1-1, the complete variable domain reads KAGVTQTPRYLIKTRGQQVTLSCSPISGHRSVSWYQQTPGQGLQFLFEYFSETQRNKGNFPGRFSGRQFSNSRSEMNVSTLELGDSALYLCASTGRTGADTEAFFGQGTRLTVV.

The chain couples TRBV11-2 to TRBJ1-1; D remains ambiguous. Trimming shortened V by 1 base and J by 1 base, and 4 bases separated the two germline ends. This CDR3 comprises 13 residues. Germline V gives CDR1 SGHAT, CDR2 FQNNGV. The DNA for the CDR3 is TGTGCCAGCAGCTTAGTAGGGAACACTGAAGCTTTCTTT. Amino acid sequence: CASSLVGNTEAFF.

The rearrangement uses TRBV15 and TRBJ2-3; D gene ambiguous. The CDR3 length is 17 residues. V lost 0 bases to trimming and J lost 2 bases, with 15 bases between them. The germline CDR1 and CDR2 sequences are LNHNV and YYDKDF (reference sequence). The CDR3 DNA sequence: TGTGCCACCAGCAGAGATGCTACGCGACTTAACACAGATACGCAGTATTTT. It specifies CATSRDATRLNTDTQYF.

CDR3 amino acids: CAIRSSGGTYNEQFF. The CDR3 DNA is TGTGCCATCAGATCTAGCGGGGGGACATACAATGAGCAGTTCTTC. This rearrangement joins TRBV10-3 to TRBJ2-1; TRBD2 matches 11 bases. The CDR3 loop spans 15 amino acids. The germline CDR1 and CDR2 sequences are ENHRY and SYGVKD. The V and J ends lost 6 bases and 4 bases, in that order; junction bases with no gene match: 5.

This clone was recorded only once. The chain uses TRBV30 and TRBJ1-1; D remains unclear. Germline CDR1 reads GTSNPN; CDR2 reads SVGIG (reference sequence). This CDR3 is 13 amino acids long. The V end was cut by 2 bases, the J end by 2 bases, with 9 bases between. The CDR3 DNA reads as TGTGCCTGGAGTTGGGAGGGCAACACTGAAGCTTTCTTT. Amino acid sequence: CAWSWEGNTEAFF.

CDR3 protein: CASSPGQGRKGNQPQHF. CDR3 in DNA: TGTGCCAGCAGTCCCGGGCAGGGTCGGAAAGGCAATCAGCCCCAGCATTTT. The chain carries TRBV27 and TRBJ1-5; D is perhaps TRBD1 (5 bases). V lost 5 bases to trimming and J lost 2 bases, with 19 bases between them. The CDR3 covers 17 residues. Germline V gene data show CDR1 as MNHEY and CDR2 as SMNVEV (reference sequence).

CDR3 amino acids: CASGLVKRGLAGLSYEQYF. The CDR3 region has the DNA TGTGCTAGTGGTTTGGTAAAGCGGGGTCTAGCGGGCCTTTCCTACGAGCAGTACTTC. The chain has TRBV12-5 and TRBJ2-7; 8 positions agree with TRBD2. The trim removed 0 bases at V and 1 base at J, leaving 14 bases unmatched. The length of the CDR3 is 19 residues. Germline loops: CDR1 LGHNT, CDR2 FRNRAP.